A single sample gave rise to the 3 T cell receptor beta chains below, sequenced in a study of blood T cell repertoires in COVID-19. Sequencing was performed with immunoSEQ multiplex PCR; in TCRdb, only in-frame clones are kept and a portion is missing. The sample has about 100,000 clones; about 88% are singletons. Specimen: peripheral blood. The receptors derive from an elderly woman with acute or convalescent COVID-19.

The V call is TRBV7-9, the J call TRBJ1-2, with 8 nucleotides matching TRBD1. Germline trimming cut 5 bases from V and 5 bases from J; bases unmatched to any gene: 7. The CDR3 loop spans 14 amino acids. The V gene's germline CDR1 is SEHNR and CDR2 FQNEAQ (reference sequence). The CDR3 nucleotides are TGTGCCAGCAGCCCCGGACAGGGAGCTTATGGCTACACCTTC. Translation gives CASSPGQGAYGYTF.

The CDR3 loop is CASSLQGYGYTF. The CDR3 DNA is TGTGCCAGCAGCCTTCAGGGTTATGGCTACACCTTC. The chain combines TRBV5-4 with TRBJ1-2; perhaps TRBD1 as D (5 bases). The CDR3 has 12 residues. V shed 4 bases and J shed 5 bases, with 9 bases lying between them. CDR1 and CDR2 from the germline V gene are SGHNT and YYREEE (reference sequence).

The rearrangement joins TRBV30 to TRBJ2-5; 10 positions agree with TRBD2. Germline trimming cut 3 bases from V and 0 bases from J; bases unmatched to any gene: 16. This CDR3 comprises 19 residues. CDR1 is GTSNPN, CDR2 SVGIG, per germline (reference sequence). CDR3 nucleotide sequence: TGTGCCTGGAGGCCCCCCCTCCTATCGCTAGCGGGGGACCAAGAGACCCAGTACTTC. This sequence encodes CAWRPPLLSLAGDQETQYF.